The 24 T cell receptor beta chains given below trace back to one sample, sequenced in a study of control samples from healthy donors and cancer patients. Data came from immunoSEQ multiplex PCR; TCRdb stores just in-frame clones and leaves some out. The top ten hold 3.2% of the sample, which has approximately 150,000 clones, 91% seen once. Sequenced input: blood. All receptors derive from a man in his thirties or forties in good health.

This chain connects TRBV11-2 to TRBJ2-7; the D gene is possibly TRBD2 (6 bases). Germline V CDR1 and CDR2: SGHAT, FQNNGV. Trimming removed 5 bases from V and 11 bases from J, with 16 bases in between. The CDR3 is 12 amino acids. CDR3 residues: CASSQGLPLEYF. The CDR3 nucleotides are TGTGCCAGCAGCCAGGGACTCCCCCTGGAGTACTTC.

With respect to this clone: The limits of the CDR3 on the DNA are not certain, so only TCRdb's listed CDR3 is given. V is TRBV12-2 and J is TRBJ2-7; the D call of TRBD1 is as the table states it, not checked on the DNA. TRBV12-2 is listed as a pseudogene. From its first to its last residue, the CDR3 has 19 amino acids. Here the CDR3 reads CASRFRPRRVGLGAYEQYF.

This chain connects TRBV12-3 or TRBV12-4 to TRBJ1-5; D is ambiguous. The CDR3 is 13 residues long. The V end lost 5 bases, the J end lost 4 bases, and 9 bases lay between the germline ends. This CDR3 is CASSLTGNQPQHF. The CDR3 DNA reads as TGTGCCAGCAGTCTCACGGGGAATCAGCCCCAGCATTTT.

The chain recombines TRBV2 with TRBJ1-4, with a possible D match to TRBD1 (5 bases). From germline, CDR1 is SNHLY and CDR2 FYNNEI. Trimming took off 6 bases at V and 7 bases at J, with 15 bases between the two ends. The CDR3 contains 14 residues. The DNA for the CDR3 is TGTGCCAGCAGCGTAGTTCTAGGGGTTGAAAAACTGTTTTTT. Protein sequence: CASSVVLGVEKLFF.

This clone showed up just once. CDR3 protein: CASTDTHTDPLHF. CDR3 nucleotides: TGTGCCAGCACCGATACTCACACCGATCCCCTCCACTTT. The chain is built from TRBV21-1 and TRBJ1-6. TRBV21-1 has pseudogene status. The CDR3 sequence is 13 residues long.

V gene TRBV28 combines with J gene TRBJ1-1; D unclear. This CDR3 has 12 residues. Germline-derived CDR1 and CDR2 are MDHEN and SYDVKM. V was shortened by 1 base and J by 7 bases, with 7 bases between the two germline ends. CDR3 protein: CASSLSGSEAFF. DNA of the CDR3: TGTGCCAGCAGTTTATCCGGGAGTGAAGCTTTCTTT.

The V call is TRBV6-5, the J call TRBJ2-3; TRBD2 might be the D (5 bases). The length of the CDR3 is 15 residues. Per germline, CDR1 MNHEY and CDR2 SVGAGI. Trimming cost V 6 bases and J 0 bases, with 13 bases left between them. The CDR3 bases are TGTGCCAGCAGCCGCGGACGGACTAGCACAGATACGCAGTATTTT. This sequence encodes CASSRGRTSTDTQYF.

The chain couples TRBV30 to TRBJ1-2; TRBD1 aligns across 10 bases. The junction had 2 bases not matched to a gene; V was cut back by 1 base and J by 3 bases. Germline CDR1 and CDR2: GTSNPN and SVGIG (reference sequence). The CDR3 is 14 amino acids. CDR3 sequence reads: CAWSADRGDYGYTF. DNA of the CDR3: TGTGCCTGGAGTGCGGACAGGGGGGACTATGGCTACACCTTC.

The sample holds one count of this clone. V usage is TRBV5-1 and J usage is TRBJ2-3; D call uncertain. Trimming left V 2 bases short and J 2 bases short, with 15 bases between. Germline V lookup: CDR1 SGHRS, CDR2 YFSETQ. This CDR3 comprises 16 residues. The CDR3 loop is CASSLMTGWITDTQYF. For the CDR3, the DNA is TGCGCCAGCAGCTTAATGACTGGGTGGATCACAGATACGCAGTATTTT.

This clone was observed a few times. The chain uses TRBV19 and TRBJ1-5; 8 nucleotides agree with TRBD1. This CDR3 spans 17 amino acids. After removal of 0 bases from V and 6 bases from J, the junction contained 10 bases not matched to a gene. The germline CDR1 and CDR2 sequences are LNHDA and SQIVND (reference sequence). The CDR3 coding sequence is TGTGCCAGTAGTATAGATCTAGGACAGGGAAGGGCTCAGCCCCAGCATTTT. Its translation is CASSIDLGQGRAQPQHF.

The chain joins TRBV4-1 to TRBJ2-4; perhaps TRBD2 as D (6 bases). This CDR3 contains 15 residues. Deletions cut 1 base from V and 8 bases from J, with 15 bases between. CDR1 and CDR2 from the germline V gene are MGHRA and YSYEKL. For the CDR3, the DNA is TGCGCCAGCAGCCAAGGGGTCAGTGGGGAGGACATTCAGTACTTC. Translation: CASSQGVSGEDIQYF.

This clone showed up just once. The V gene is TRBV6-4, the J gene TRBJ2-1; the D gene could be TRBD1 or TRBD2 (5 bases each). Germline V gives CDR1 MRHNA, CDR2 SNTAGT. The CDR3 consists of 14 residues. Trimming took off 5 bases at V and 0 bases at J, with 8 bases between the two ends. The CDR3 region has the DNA TGTGCCAGCAGTCCCGGGACCTCCTACAATGAGCAGTTCTTC. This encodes CASSPGTSYNEQFF.

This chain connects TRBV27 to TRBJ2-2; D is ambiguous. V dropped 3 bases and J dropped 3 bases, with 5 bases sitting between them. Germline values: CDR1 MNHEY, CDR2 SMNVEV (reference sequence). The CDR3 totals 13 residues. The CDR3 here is CASSLTDTGELFF. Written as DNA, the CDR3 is TGTGCCAGCAGTTTGACGGACACCGGGGAGCTGTTTTTT.

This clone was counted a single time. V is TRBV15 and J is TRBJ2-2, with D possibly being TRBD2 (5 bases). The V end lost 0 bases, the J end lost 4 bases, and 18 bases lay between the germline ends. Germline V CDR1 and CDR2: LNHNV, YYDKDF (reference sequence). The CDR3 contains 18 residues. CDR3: CATSRDPIAFEGTGELFF. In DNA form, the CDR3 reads TGTGCCACCAGCAGAGATCCGATAGCTTTCGAGGGCACCGGGGAGCTGTTTTTT.

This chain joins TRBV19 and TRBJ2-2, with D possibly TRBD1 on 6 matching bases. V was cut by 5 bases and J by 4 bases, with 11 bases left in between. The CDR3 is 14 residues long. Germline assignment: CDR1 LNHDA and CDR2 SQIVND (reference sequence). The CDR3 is CASSAGAGTGELFF. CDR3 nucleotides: TGTGCCAGTAGTGCAGGGGCTGGCACCGGGGAGCTGTTTTTT.

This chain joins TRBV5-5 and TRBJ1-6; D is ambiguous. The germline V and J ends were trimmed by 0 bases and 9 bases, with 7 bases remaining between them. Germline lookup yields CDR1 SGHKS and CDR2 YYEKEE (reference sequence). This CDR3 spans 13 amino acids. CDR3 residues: CASSLAEVSPLHF. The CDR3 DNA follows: TGTGCCAGCAGCTTGGCCGAGGTTTCACCCCTCCACTTT.

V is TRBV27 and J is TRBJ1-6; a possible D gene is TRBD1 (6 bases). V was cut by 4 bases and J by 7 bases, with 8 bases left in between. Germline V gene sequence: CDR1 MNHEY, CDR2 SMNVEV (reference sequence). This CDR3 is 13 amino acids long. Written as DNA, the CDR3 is TGTGCCAGCAGTTGGACAGAAAATTCACCCCTCCACTTT. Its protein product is CASSWTENSPLHF.

The CDR3 loop reads CASSLGVDLVSPLHF. The CDR3 DNA sequence: TGTGCCAGCAGCTTGGGTGTTGATTTGGTTTCACCCCTCCACTTT. This chain connects TRBV5-4 to TRBJ1-6; the D is unclear. V was trimmed by 0 bases and J by 9 bases, leaving 13 bases between them. From germline, CDR1 is SGHNT and CDR2 YYREEE (reference sequence). The CDR3 totals 15 residues. Based on the CDR3 plus reference TRBV5-4 and TRBJ1-6, the full variable domain is ETGVTQSPTHLIKTRGQQVTLRCSSQSGHNTVSWYQQALGQGPQFIFQYYREEENGRGNFPPRFSGLQFPNYSSELNVNALELDDSALYLCASSLGVDLVSPLHFGNGTRLTVT.

This CDR3 reads CAWSVRRRSTEAFF. In nucleotides, the CDR3 is TGTGCCTGGAGTGTAAGGCGGCGGAGCACTGAAGCTTTCTTT. This chain links TRBV30 with TRBJ1-1; D is undetermined. CDR1 is GTSNPN and CDR2 is SVGIG in the germline V gene (reference sequence). Trimming took off 0 bases at V and 4 bases at J, with 12 bases between the two ends. CDR3 length: 14 amino acids.

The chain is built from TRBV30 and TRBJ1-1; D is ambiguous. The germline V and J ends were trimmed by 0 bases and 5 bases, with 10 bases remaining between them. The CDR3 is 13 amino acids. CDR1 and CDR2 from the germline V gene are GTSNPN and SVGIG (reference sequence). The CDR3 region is CAWSVGWETEAFF. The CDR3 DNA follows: TGTGCCTGGAGTGTAGGGTGGGAAACTGAAGCTTTCTTT.

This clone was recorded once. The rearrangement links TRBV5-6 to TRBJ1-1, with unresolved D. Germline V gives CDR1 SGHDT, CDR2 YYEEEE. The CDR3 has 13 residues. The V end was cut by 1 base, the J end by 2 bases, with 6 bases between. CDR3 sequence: CASSLLLNTEAFF. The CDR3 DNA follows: TGTGCCAGCAGCTTGTTACTTAACACTGAAGCTTTCTTT.

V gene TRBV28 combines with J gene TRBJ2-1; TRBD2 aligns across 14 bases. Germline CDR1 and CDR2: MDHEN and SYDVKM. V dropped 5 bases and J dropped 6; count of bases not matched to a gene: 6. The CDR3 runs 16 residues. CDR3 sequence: CASSPPGLAGVNEQFF. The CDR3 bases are TGTGCCAGCAGTCCCCCGGGACTAGCGGGAGTCAATGAGCAGTTCTTC.

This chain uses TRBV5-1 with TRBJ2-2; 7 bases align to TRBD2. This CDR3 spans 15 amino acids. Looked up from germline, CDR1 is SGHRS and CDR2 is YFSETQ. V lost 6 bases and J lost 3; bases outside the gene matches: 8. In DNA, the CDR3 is TGCGCCAGCACCCTGACTAGCTGGGACACCGGGGAGCTGTTTTTT. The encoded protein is CASTLTSWDTGELFF.

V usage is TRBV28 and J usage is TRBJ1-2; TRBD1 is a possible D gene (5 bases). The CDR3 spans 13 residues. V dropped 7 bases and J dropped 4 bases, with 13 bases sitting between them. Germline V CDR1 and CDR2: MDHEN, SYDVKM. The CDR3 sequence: CASKDGTVYGYTF. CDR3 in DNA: TGTGCCAGCAAGGACGGGACGGTCTATGGCTACACCTTC.